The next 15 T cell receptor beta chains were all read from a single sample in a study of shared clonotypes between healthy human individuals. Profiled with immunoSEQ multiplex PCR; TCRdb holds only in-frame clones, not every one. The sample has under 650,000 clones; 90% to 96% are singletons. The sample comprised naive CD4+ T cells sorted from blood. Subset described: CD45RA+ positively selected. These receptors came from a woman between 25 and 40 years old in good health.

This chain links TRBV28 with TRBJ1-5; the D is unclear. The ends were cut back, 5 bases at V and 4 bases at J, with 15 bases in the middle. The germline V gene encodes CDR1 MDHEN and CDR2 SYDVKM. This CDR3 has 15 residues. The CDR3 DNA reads TGTGCCAGCAGTGTAGAGAAGACAAAGAATCAGCCCCAGCATTTT. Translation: CASSVEKTKNQPQHF.

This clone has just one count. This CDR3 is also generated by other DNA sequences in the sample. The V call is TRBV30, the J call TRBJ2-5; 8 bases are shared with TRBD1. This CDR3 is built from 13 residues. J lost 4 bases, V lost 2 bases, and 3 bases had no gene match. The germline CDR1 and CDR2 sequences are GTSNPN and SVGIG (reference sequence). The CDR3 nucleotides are TGTGCCTGGAGTCCAGGGGGCGGAGAGACCCAGTACTTC. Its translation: CAWSPGGGETQYF.

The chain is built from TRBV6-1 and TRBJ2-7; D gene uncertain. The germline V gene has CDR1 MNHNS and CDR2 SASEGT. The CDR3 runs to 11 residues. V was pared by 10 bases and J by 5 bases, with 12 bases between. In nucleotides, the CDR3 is TGTGCCACCCGGAAGGGCCACGAGCAGTACTTC. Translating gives CATRKGHEQYF.

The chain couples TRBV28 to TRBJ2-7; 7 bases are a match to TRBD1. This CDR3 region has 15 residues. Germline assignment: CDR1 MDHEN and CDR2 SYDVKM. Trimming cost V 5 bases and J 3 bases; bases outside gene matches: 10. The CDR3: CASSASGTAYYEQYF. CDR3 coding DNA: TGTGCCAGCAGTGCCTCGGGGACAGCTTACTACGAGCAGTACTTC.

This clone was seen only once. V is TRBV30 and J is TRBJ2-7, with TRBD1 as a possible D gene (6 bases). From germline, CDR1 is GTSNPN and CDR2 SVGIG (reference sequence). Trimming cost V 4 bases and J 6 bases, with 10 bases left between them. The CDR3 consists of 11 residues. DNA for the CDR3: TGTGCCTGGATAGGGGGAATCGAGCAGTACTTC. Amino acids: CAWIGGIEQYF.

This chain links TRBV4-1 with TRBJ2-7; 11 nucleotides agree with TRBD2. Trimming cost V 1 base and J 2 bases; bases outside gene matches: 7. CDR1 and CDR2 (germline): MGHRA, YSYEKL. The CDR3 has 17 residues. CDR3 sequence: CASSQVNSGRGTYEQYF. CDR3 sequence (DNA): TGCGCCAGCAGCCAAGTTAATAGCGGGAGGGGTACCTACGAGCAGTACTTC.

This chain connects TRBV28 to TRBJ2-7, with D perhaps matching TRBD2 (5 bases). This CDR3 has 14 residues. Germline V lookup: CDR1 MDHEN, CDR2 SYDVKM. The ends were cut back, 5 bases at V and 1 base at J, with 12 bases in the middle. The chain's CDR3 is CASSPPGLSYEQYF. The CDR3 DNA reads TGTGCCAGCAGTCCCCCGGGATTATCCTACGAGCAGTACTTC.

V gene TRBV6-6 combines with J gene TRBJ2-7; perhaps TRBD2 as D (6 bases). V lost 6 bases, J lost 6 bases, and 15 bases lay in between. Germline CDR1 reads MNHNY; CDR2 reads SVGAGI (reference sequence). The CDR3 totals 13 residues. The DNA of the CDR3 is TGTGCCAGCAGCCAGGTCCGGCGGGGCGAGCAGTACTTC. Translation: CASSQVRRGEQYF.

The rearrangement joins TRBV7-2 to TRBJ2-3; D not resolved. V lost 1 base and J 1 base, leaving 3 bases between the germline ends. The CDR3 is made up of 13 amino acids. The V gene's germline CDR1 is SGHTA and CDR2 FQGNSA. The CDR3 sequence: CASSLGGTDTQYF. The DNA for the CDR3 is TGTGCCAGCAGCTTAGGTGGCACAGATACGCAGTATTTT.

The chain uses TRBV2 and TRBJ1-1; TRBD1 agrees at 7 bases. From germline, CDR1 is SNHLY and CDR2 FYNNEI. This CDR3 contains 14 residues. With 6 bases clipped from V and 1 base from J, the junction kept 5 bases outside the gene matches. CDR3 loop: CASSAWTGNTEAFF. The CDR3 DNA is TGTGCCAGCAGCGCCTGGACAGGGAACACTGAAGCTTTCTTT.

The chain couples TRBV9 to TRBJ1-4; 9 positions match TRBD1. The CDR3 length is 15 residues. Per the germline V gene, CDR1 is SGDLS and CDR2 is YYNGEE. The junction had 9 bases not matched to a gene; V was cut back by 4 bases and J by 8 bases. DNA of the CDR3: TGTGCCAGCAGCAAAACCGGGACAGGGTTAGAAAAACTGTTTTTT. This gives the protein CASSKTGTGLEKLFF.

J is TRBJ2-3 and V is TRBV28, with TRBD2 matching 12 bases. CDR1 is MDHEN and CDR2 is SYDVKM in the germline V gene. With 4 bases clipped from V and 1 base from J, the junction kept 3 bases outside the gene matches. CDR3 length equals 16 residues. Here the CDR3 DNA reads TGTGCCAGCAGTTCTCTAGCGGGAGGGGGCACAGATACGCAGTATTTT. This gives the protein CASSSLAGGGTDTQYF.

The CDR3, as DNA: TGTGCCAGCAGTGAGGGTGGGAACTACGAGCAGTACTTC. Amino acids: CASSEGGNYEQYF. The chain combines TRBV2 with TRBJ2-7; D is unresolved. V was pared by 3 bases and J by 3 bases, with 9 bases between. This CDR3 is 13 amino acids long. Germline CDR1 reads SNHLY; CDR2 reads FYNNEI.

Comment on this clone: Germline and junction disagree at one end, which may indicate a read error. The CDR3 region has the DNA TGTGCCAGCAGCGCCCCCCAGACATCCCTCCTCTTC. It yields the protein CASSAPQTSLLF. The genes are TRBV5-4 and TRBJ2-1; D ambiguous. Per germline, CDR1 SGHNT and CDR2 YYREEE (reference sequence). The CDR3 sequence is 12 residues long.

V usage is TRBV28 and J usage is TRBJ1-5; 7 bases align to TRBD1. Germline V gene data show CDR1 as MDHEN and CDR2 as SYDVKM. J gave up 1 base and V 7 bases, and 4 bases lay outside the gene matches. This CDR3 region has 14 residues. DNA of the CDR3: TGTGCCAGCAAGGAGGGGGCGAGCAATCAGCCCCAGCATTTT. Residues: CASKEGASNQPQHF.